The sequence of this TCR beta chain was determined in a study of identical twins. Germline V gene data show CDR1 as SGHAT and CDR2 as FQNNGV. This CDR3 spans 15 amino acids. Unmatched junction bases numbered 9, after V lost 1 base and J lost 6 bases. Comments on this clonotype: Its antigen is as yet unknown.

Template switching added a universal primer site; cDNA carried unique molecular identifiers. TCRdb called the 5' RACE reads again in MiXCR, with one record for every CDR3 protein. The sample carries about 730,000 distinct CDR3 sequences, 21% recorded once. Study results and limitations: Twins shared out-of-frame alpha sequences with excess low generation probability. Carriage of fewer insertions was seen in abundant cord blood beta clonotypes, whereas memory repertoires showed none.

The same specimen was also included in a second study, on T cells expressing NK-cell markers. That paper adds: The CD3+CD56-NKG2C+ fraction was also led by these clonotypes in a few donors.

Sequencing was done on a sample of PBMCs. The sequence derives from a woman younger than 30 in good health. The rearrangement joins TRBV11-2 to TRBJ2-7; 7 bases line up with TRBD2. For the CDR3, the DNA is TGTGCCAGCAGCTTAGGAGCCGGAGGCGGGGGCGAGCAGTACTTC. It codes for CASSLGAGGGGEQYF.